The source of this T cell receptor (beta chain) is a study of blood T cells in healthy people across ages. Next came a second PCR, run for about 6 to 11 cycles, which used a sample-barcoded 5' primer along with a J-beta primer mix. From the 5' RACE reads, TCRdb called clonotypes with MiXCR, one entry per CDR3 protein. The sample shows 550,000 to 650,000 distinct CDR3 sequences, about 30% of them seen only once. This clonotype was counted a single time. The germline CDR1 and CDR2 sequences are SGHVS and FQNEAQ. V lost 6 bases, J lost 7 bases, and 5 bases stayed unmatched. CDR3 length: 12 residues. This TCR derives from a woman aged 80 or over in good health. Sequenced: blood. The V and J genes are TRBV7-8 and TRBJ2-5; 7 bases are a match to TRBD2. CDR3 region: CASRGLTGTQYF. CDR3 DNA sequence: TGTGCCAGCAGGGGACTAACGGGGACCCAGTACTTC.